The 14 T cell receptor beta chains given below trace back to one sample, sequenced in a study of cytomegalovirus exposure and HLA in healthy donors. With 60 Vbeta and 13 Jbeta primers, the PCR was carried out. Only in-frame clones appear in the TCRdb table, and some are missing; sequencing was by immunoSEQ multiplex PCR. Among around 150,000 clones listed, about 80% were seen once. The source material was PBMCs. These receptor sequences come from a female donor in good health and CMV-seronegative.

Here the CDR3 reads CASSLRDRVDEQYF. The CDR3, as DNA: TGTGCCAGCAGCCTCCGGGACAGGGTGGACGAGCAGTACTTC. The chain combines TRBV11-2 with TRBJ2-7; 9 bases are a match to TRBD1. This CDR3 has 14 residues. V lost 5 bases and J lost 5; bases outside the gene matches: 7. Germline V gene data show CDR1 as SGHAT and CDR2 as FQNNGV.

The chain recombines TRBV2 with TRBJ1-6; 8 bases are shared with TRBD1. With V trimmed by 5 bases and J by 6 bases, 12 bases remained unmatched. This CDR3 is built from 17 residues. Looked up from germline, CDR1 is SNHLY and CDR2 is FYNNEI. For the CDR3, the DNA is TGTGCCAGCAGTCCCCAGAAGACAGGGGCTGGTAATTCACCCCTCCACTTT. It yields the protein CASSPQKTGAGNSPLHF.

The chain employs TRBV2 and TRBJ2-1, with D maybe TRBD1 (5 bases). The V and J ends lost 4 bases and 3 bases respectively, with 16 bases between them. This CDR3 contains 16 residues. Germline V gives CDR1 SNHLY, CDR2 FYNNEI. The CDR3 loop reads CASSGTSGNIYNEQFF. Here the CDR3 DNA reads TGTGCCAGCAGTGGAACTTCAGGGAACATCTACAATGAGCAGTTCTTC.

The V call is TRBV6-6, the J call TRBJ2-3; maybe TRBD2 (5 bases). V lost 6 bases and J 3 bases, leaving 16 bases between the germline ends. The CDR3 spans 15 residues. Germline loops: CDR1 MNHNY, CDR2 SVGAGI (reference sequence). The DNA for the CDR3 is TGTGCCAGCAGGGCCCGAGTCCTAGCTACAGATACGCAGTATTTT. It translates to CASRARVLATDTQYF.

This clone was seen only once. The V and J genes are TRBV19 and TRBJ1-2; tentative D call: TRBD1 (5 bases). Trimming removed 3 bases at V and 0 bases at J, with 14 bases between. The CDR3 runs 16 residues. Germline-derived CDR1 and CDR2 are LNHDA and SQIVND (reference sequence). In DNA form, the CDR3 reads TGTGCCAGTAGTATCCAGGGCGGAAAGTCTAACTATGGCTACACCTTC. Translating gives CASSIQGGKSNYGYTF.

The chain has TRBV2 and TRBJ1-3; D perhaps matches TRBD1 (5 bases). Trimming left V 5 bases short and J 0 bases short, with 14 bases between. The CDR3 sequence is 16 residues long. Germline V gives CDR1 SNHLY, CDR2 FYNNEI. This chain's CDR3 is CASSTRTQSSGNTIYF. CDR3 bases: TGTGCCAGCAGTACGAGGACACAAAGCTCTGGAAACACCATATATTTT.

Only a few counts were recorded for this clone. The chain carries TRBV9 and TRBJ2-1, with D possibly TRBD2 on 5 matching bases. With 0 bases removed from V and 4 bases from J, the gap between germline ends came to 8 bases. This CDR3 is 14 amino acids long. The germline CDR1 and CDR2 sequences are SGDLS and YYNGEE. CDR3: CASSVGSAYNEQFF. CDR3 DNA sequence: TGTGCCAGCAGCGTAGGTAGCGCATACAATGAGCAGTTCTTC.

The chain is built from TRBV5-1 and TRBJ1-2; 11 bases line up with TRBD1. The V gene end was trimmed by 0 bases and the J gene end by 4 bases; junction bases not matched to a gene: 5. CDR3 size: 16 residues. The germline V gene encodes CDR1 SGHRS and CDR2 YFSETQ. CDR3 amino acids: CASSLGTGGSIYGYTF. DNA of the CDR3: TGCGCCAGCAGCTTGGGGACAGGGGGCTCAATCTATGGCTACACCTTC.

The V call is TRBV5-4, the J call TRBJ2-3; D might be TRBD2 (7 bases). Germline CDR1 reads SGHNT; CDR2 reads YYREEE (reference sequence). CDR3 size: 13 residues. The germline V and J ends were trimmed by 3 bases and 5 bases, with 10 bases remaining between them. The CDR3 region is CASSWRGQDTQYF. The CDR3 region has the DNA TGTGCCAGCAGCTGGCGGGGGCAAGATACGCAGTATTTT.

The rearrangement links TRBV7-2 to TRBJ2-7; D remains ambiguous. V was trimmed by 5 bases and J by 7 bases, leaving 18 bases between them. Germline-derived CDR1 and CDR2 are SGHTA and FQGNSA. The CDR3 consists of 14 residues. The CDR3 DNA reads as TGTGCCAGCAGCCCCTTCTCGGGTGTTGGGGAGCAGTACTTC. Its translation is CASSPFSGVGEQYF.

The chain carries TRBV29-1 and TRBJ2-7; 11 positions match TRBD1. The CDR3 has 14 amino acids. J lost 4 bases, V lost 6 bases, and 8 bases had no gene match. From germline, CDR1 is SQVTM and CDR2 ANQGSEA. CDR3 in amino acids: CSVDGTGGKYEQYF. The CDR3 DNA sequence: TGCAGCGTCGATGGGACAGGGGGAAAGTACGAGCAGTACTTC.

The gene calls are TRBV5-1 and TRBJ2-7; the match to TRBD2 covers 12 bases. The CDR3 sequence is 16 residues long. V trimming: 0 bases; J trimming: 4 bases; junction bases outside the gene matches: 5. The germline V gene has CDR1 SGHRS and CDR2 YFSETQ. The CDR3 sequence: CASSLEGLAGGYEQYF. CDR3 coding DNA: TGCGCCAGCAGCTTGGAAGGTCTAGCGGGAGGGTACGAGCAGTACTTC. Full variable domain (remainder filled in from reference TRBV5-1 and TRBJ2-7): KAGVTQTPRYLIKTRGQQVTLSCSPISGHRSVSWYQQTPGQGLQFLFEYFSETQRNKGNFPGRFSGRQFSNSRSEMNVSTLELGDSALYLCASSLEGLAGGYEQYFGPGTRLTVT.

This clone was seen a single time. J is TRBJ2-3 and V is TRBV19; 12 bases match TRBD2. With V trimmed by 0 bases and J by 6 bases, 4 bases remained unmatched. This CDR3 spans 16 amino acids. CDR1 is LNHDA, CDR2 SQIVND, per germline (reference sequence). The CDR3 DNA sequence: TGTGCCAGTAGTATAGAGCCTAGCGGGGGGGCGGATACGCAGTATTTT. Its translation is CASSIEPSGGADTQYF.

The chain uses TRBV6-4 and TRBJ2-2; D not resolved. The CDR3 is 15 amino acids. Trimming cost V 4 bases and J 0 bases, with 9 bases left between them. Germline loops: CDR1 MRHNA, CDR2 SNTAGT. The CDR3 DNA is TGTGCCAGCAGTGTCTCAGACACGAACACCGGGGAGCTGTTTTTT. Its translation is CASSVSDTNTGELFF.